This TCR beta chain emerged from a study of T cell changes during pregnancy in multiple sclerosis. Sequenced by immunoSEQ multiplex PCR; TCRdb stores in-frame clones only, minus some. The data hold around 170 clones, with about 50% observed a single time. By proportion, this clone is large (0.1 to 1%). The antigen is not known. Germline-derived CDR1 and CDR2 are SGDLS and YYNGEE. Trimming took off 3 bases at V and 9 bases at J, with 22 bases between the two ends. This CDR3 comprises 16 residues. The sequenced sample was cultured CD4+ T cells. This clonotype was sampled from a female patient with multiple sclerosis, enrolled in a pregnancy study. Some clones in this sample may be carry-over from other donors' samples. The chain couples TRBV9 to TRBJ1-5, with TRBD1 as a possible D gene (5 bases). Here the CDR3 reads CASSATPQERDRPQHF. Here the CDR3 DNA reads TGTGCCAGCAGCGCTACTCCACAGGAAAGGGATCGGCCCCAGCATTTT.